This is a list of T cell receptor beta chains from one sample in a study of blood T cell repertoires in COVID-19. Measured with immunoSEQ multiplex PCR; TCRdb has only the in-frame clones, and not every one. Of 60,000 to 85,000 clones listed, under 85% are singletons. Sequencing was done on a sample of peripheral blood. The receptors stem from a man in his 70s with acute or convalescent COVID-19. The CDR3 runs from the conserved cysteine through the conserved F or W. The D gene is left open where the match is weak. For some rows the clone size is stated as once, few or many, or as a class when expanded; others skip it.

>TRBV28|TRBJ1-2|TRBD1|.
CASSSAGTGNGYTF
>TRBV27|TRBJ1-1|.|.
CASSPGQMNTEAFF
>TRBV29-1|TRBJ1-1|.|many
CSVEFPESMNTEAFF
>TRBV4-1|TRBJ2-1|.|many
CASSQPGGEQFF
>TRBV21-1|TRBJ2-7|.|once
CASSRVQGSYEQYF
>TRBV10-1|TRBJ2-1|.|.
CASSESGGASNNEQFF
>TRBV6-6|TRBJ2-5|.|.
CASSLLKAAPGETQYF
>TRBV15|TRBJ1-3|TRBD1|.
CATSSRGLSSGNTIYF
>TRBV12-3/TRBV12-4|TRBJ2-1|.|.
CASSFSTHEQFF
>TRBV24-1|TRBJ2-1|TRBD1|.
CATSWTGGTEQFF
>TRBV20-1|TRBJ2-7|TRBD2|.
CSASVAGYSYEQYF
>TRBV5-4|TRBJ2-5|.|few
CASSFGVLGETQYF
>TRBV28|TRBJ2-5|.|.
CASSLQGGGTQYF
>TRBV28|TRBJ1-3|.|.
CASSRQGAGSGNTIYF
>TRBV5-1|TRBJ2-7|.|few
CASSPPSSTYEQYF
>TRBV7-9|TRBJ1-2|.|.
CASSSPVDYGYTF
>TRBV4-2|TRBJ2-1|.|.
CASSQDLSGYNEQFF
>TRBV14|TRBJ1-3|.|.
CASSLSQAGNTIYF
>TRBV28|TRBJ1-5|.|few
CASTTDSNQPQHF
>TRBV4-3|TRBJ2-7|TRBD2|.
CASSPGASGVYEQYF
>TRBV11-3|TRBJ2-1|.|.
CASSGDRSSYNEQFF
>TRBV5-1|TRBJ2-1|TRBD2|.
CASSGGEVQVKQFF
>TRBV28|TRBJ2-1|.|.
CASSPGPLGRNEQFF
>TRBV7-3|TRBJ1-4|.|.
CASSPFSDEKLFF
>TRBV7-8|TRBJ2-2|TRBD2|.
CASSWTRGGELFF
>TRBV19|TRBJ2-7|TRBD1|.
CASSTMTGGEKGYEQYF
>TRBV28|TRBJ2-5|TRBD1|.
CASSLRDRGRRETQYF
>TRBV5-6|TRBJ2-2|TRBD2|.
CASSFIGGRDSGELFF
>TRBV9|TRBJ2-7|TRBD1|.
CASSVGTGGSSYEQYF
>TRBV7-2|TRBJ2-7|.|.
CASSLAWTTYEQYF
>TRBV27|TRBJ2-4|TRBD2|once
CASSRPAGAGPDIQYF
>TRBV27|TRBJ2-1|.|few
CASSSDRNNNEQFF
>TRBV5-8|TRBJ2-2|TRBD1|.
CASSLAPGQGAIGELFF
>TRBV28|TRBJ1-5|.|.
CASRAQGENQPQHF
>TRBV2|TRBJ2-7|.|few
CATLVPGADEQYF
>TRBV10-3|TRBJ1-1|TRBD1|.
CAICTTGGMNTEAFF
>TRBV3-1/TRBV3-2|TRBJ2-3|TRBD2|.
CASSQDQGLAGEGTQYF
>TRBV11-2|TRBJ2-7|.|.
CASSLEAGFFYEQYF
>TRBV19|TRBJ2-7|TRBD2|.
CASSGTSGRYEQYF
>TRBV19|TRBJ2-1|.|.
CASSIDGGLRSYNEQFF
>TRBV28|TRBJ1-2|TRBD1|.
CASLTPRGQHNYGYTF
>TRBV28|TRBJ2-3|.|.
CASSLGRSGTDTQYF
>TRBV28|TRBJ2-7|.|.
CASSEYYTFTYEQYF
>TRBV18|TRBJ1-3|TRBD1|.
CASSPPDRAGNTIYF
>TRBV5-4|TRBJ2-7|.|.
CASSLETGIHEQYF
>TRBV3-1/TRBV3-2|TRBJ1-3|.|few
CASSHSSSGERNTIYF
>TRBV18|TRBJ1-1|TRBD1|.
CASSSGQVRGVTEAFF
>TRBV5-1|TRBJ2-1|TRBD2|.
CASKRLAGNNEQFF
>TRBV28|TRBJ2-5|TRBD2|.
CASRLLAGATQYF
>TRBV6-2/TRBV6-3|TRBJ2-7|TRBD1|.
CASSYRDRYEQYF
>TRBV5-6|TRBJ1-4|.|.
CASSFRSGVIEKLFF
>TRBV7-2|TRBJ1-5|.|.
CASSLASGAGNQPQHF
>TRBV2|TRBJ2-2|TRBD2|.
CASSETSGRSGELFF
>TRBV6-5|TRBJ2-5|.|.
CASTTRDSQYF
>TRBV5-1|TRBJ1-5|TRBD1|once
CASSLTGDQPQHF
>TRBV27|TRBJ1-2|.|.
CASSLRFGVGYTF
>TRBV7-9|TRBJ1-5|TRBD1|once
CASSLWQGANQPQHF